This T cell receptor (beta chain) emerged from a study of cytomegalovirus exposure and HLA in healthy donors (dated 2017 in TCRdb). About the study as a whole: An earlier analysis of about 530 of the donors reported 276 Gb of sequence data and 117 million unique TCR beta sequences obtained from about 179 million T cells. Around 320 gigabases of sequencing data and approximately 85 million unique TCR sequences were included in an early release covering about 700 HLA-typed donors. The genetic ancestry cluster associated with self-reported Caucasian donors included over 65% of the 398 genotyped donors. The aim of the study was to test whether cataloging public T cell receptors could identify signatures of past pathogen exposure. The T cell repertoires of several hundred subjects were profiled by immunosequencing and related to cytomegalovirus serostatus. Along with the approximately 620-subject first cohort, a separate validation cohort of approximately 110 different subjects was used. The study combined high-throughput TCR immunosequencing, statistical association of individual TCRs with disease status, and machine learning to predict cytomegalovirus infection status. A later analysis re-examined previously published TCR beta repertoires from about 700 donors and added high-resolution HLA genotyping to investigate patterns of TCR occurrence. In the later analysis, no new phenotypic data were used to find candidate immune exposures; instead, reliance was placed on TCR beta sequences and their occurrence across donors. An earlier analysis of approximately 640 of the donors applied high-throughput TCR beta sequencing to assess whether each TCR beta V gene segment acted as functional or pseudogenic. Alongside the repertoire data, information on donor age, sex, ethnicity and CMV serostatus was compiled. In a later genetic analysis, genome-wide SNP genotypes for about 55% of the roughly 700 donors were used, and that subset was treated as a discovery cohort. Every repertoire in the discovery cohort had been generated on one and the same sequencing platform. HLA typing covered class I and class II loci at four-digit resolution. The number of donors typed differed by locus, with about 629-630 for A, B, C, DRB1 and DQB1, 522 for DQA1, approximately 570 for DPA1, and under 490 for DPB1. A few DR-DQ haplotypes were handled as single units for association and clustering because linkage in the cohort was strong. On average, roughly 200,000 unique TCR beta nucleotide sequences were sequenced per donor among more than 350 genotyped donors of the cohort, with roughly 20% of those sequences being non-productive. General study outcomes and caveats: The classifier was reported to diagnose cytomegalovirus status with high specificity and sensitivity in both the original cohort and the validation cohort. Assigning TCR associations to individual alleles was difficult when HLA alleles, especially DR and DQ, strongly co-occurred. This cohort had only TCR beta chains sequenced, and the lack of alpha or paired-chain data limited which features could be detected. Linkage disequilibrium might explain the correlated functional status among segregating V segments, but an unknown experimental factor could not be excluded. Compared with equally common non-associated chains, HLA-associated TCR beta chains in a later analysis were more clonally expanded and had lower generation probabilities. A later analysis found that most CMV-associated TCR beta chains appeared HLA-restricted, with HLA associations seemingly driven largely by CMV exposure. In an earlier analysis of approximately 590 of the donors, most TCR beta V segments appeared in productive rearrangements about 90% or about 30% of the time, broadly matching IMGT annotations. Most TCR sequences were seen in very few donors, while some public TCRs were found in many individuals. Compared with the approximately 670-donor mean, donors in an Asian-associated ancestry cluster had fewer N-insertions in productive TCRs, according to a later genetic analysis. In a later analysis, the rate of TCR association differed among HLA loci, with DRB1 alleles having the most associated TCRs and HLA-C alleles having the fewest. Several of the top co-occurrence clusters appeared to be linked to parvovirus B19, influenza, CMV and Epstein-Barr virus, according to a later analysis. At a false discovery rate of 0.05, a later analysis linked under 20,000 TCR beta sequences to specific HLA alleles. Because some donors lacked HLA typing at each locus, the association tests relied only on the typed subset. It was suggested by the authors that the approach could potentially be generalized to other disease states and immunological phenotypes. The earlier analysis of 587 of the donors excluded some 15 rarely observed V segments, including chromosome 9 orphons, because counts were too low. CMV serostatus was the only immune exposure information available for the cohort. Some IMGT-functional V segments, including TRBV6-2 and TRBV6-3, could not be told apart with the 87-base-pair reads, so those segments were excluded. A further reported finding was that TCR beta sequences accurately predicted the HLA-A and HLA-B alleles for most subjects in the first cohort. The study gave a list of over 150 TCR beta chains associated with cytomegalovirus. Roughly uniform sequencing depth across donors was assumed in presence/absence analyses, although this assumption may not hold. A few of the identified cytomegalovirus-associated TCR beta chains were confirmed in vitro to be specific for cytomegalovirus antigens. A later genetic analysis associated a missense DCLRE1C variant with V-gene and J-gene trimming of TCR beta chains, and an independent cohort replicated the association. A cluster of highly shared sequence variants was judged likely to be a technical artifact of the sequencing pipeline.

Here V drops 3 bases and J drops 5 bases, and the junction holds 11 bases not matched to any gene. Reading the germline V gene gives CDR1 SQVTM and CDR2 ANQGSEA. The CDR3, from cysteine to phenylalanine, totals 15 residues. The entry retains the CDR3 DNA only, 45 bases that are in frame from base 1. Library preparation used the immunoSEQ multiplex PCR assay. The multiplex PCR relied on a mix of 60 forward primers for TCR Vbeta segments and 13 reverse primers for TCR Jbeta segments. Amplification of the CDR3 region of rearranged TCR beta genes was performed with a multiplex PCR assay on genomic DNA. Amplified TCR beta libraries were sequenced as 87-base-pair reads on the Illumina HiSeq System. The paper's processing steps were these. Across the 600 to 700 repertoires, a later analysis counted about 81 million unique TCR beta chains, approximately 12 million of which were shared by at least two donors. To remove PCR and sequencing errors, raw reads were error-corrected and collapsed into unique sequences using a nearest-neighbor algorithm that merged closely related sequences. Alignment of CDR3 sequences to IMGT reference sequences was used to assign V, D and J gene segments. Each retained sequence needed at least a six-nucleotide match to both a V gene segment and a J gene segment. A rearrangement counted as productive if the CDR3 had no stop codons and remained in frame with V and J, and every other rearrangement counted as non-productive. Following IMGT convention, CDR3 was defined as the stretch from the second conserved V-encoded cysteine to the conserved J-encoded phenylalanine. In an earlier analysis of more than 550 of the donors, sequences lacking an unambiguous match to a single V gene segment were excluded. In an earlier analysis of some 590 of the donors, a V segment was called functional when productive rearrangements were above 56.7%, and segregating when the standard deviation between donors exceeded 5%. A statistical classification framework was built for diagnosing cytomegalovirus status from the catalog of TCR beta chain sequences. V and J gene assignment, in a later analysis, came from comparing TCR nucleotide sequences with IMGT/GENE-DB human TR gene sequences. The TCRdist pipeline was used in a later analysis to assign CDR3 sequences and most-parsimonious VDJ recombination scenarios. In a later analysis, every TCR beta chain was defined by the combination of its CDR3 amino acid sequence and its V-gene family, and reads without a unique V-gene family were dropped. A later analysis removed roughly 590 highly shared, low-generation-probability nucleotide sequences to deal with suspected cross-contamination and a sequencing artifact. For each public chain, a later analysis derived a clonal expansion index from normalized ranks of inferred template counts within each repertoire. In a later analysis, generation probabilities were computed with a VDJ recombination model fitted to out-of-frame rearrangements, and the resulting probabilities were checked against IGoR. A later analysis scored TCR-TCR, TCR-HLA and TCR-CMV co-occurrence with hypergeometric tests, applying a repertoire-size bias correction to TCR pairs. In a later analysis, false discovery rates were estimated by permuting HLA or CMV assignments 20 times. In a later analysis, co-occurring TCRs were grouped with DBSCAN, and TCRdist sequence similarity was added when clustering was performed within HLA-allele-positive subsets. Co-occurrence clustering excluded repertoires with fewer than 30,000 or more than 120,000 public chains, plus five with anomalous nucleotide sharing. TCRdb provides this immuneACCESS table in a form limited to in-frame rearrangements. Some clones are lacking; in checked studies, under half of them reflect an unresolved V gene, and why the rest are absent is not known. V and J calls and clone size come straight from that table; D and trimming were deduced from the DNA. The table for this sample lists some 89,000 clones; roughly 79% of them were counted only once. 1.5% to 2% of the sample is held by the ten biggest clonotypes.

Points on this clone: It has no known antigen specificity. Base qualities are missing; no much larger clone stands one base away.

The cohort was made up of approximately 700 healthy bone marrow donors. Cohort members were all nominally healthy when sampled, although unrecorded immune exposures were likely present. The donor tested CMV seronegative and was one of the 352 seronegative cohort members. Every donor gave a peripheral blood sample, and the peripheral blood mononuclear cells from that sample were used for TCR beta sequencing. The Qiagen DNeasy Blood Extraction Kit was used to extract genomic DNA from the blood cell samples. The rearrangement joined TRBV29-1 to TRBJ1-2, with 8 middle bases fitting TRBD1. The sequence derives from a woman between 25 and 40 years old in good health and CMV-seronegative. The sequencing input was PBMCs. At the DNA level, the sequence is TGCAGCGTTGAGACACCAGGGACAGGACAATATGGCTACACCTTC. This translates into CSVETPGTGQYGYTF.